The rows below give T cell receptor beta chains drawn from one sample of a study of T cells after yellow fever vaccination. TCRdb reprocessed the 5' RACE reads via MiXCR and lists one record per CDR3 protein. Among 150,000 to 200,000 distinct CDR3 sequences listed, roughly 11% were seen once. Sequences were derived from CD8+ T cells sorted from PBMCs, sampled 15 days after the yellow fever booster vaccination. These receptor sequences come from a man aged 18 to 29 who received the YFV17D yellow fever vaccine. Each CDR3 is given with its conserved first and last residue. The order of the fields is D gene, J gene, V gene, clone size, CDR3 protein, CDR3 DNA. A D gene is named only where the DNA matches it firmly. Where a row states a size, it is once, few, many or the class of an expanded clone; other rows omit it.

D gene: NA
J gene: TRBJ1-5
V gene: TRBV6-5
clone size: few
CDR3 protein: CASSYSVNQPQHF
CDR3 DNA: TGTGCCAGCAGTTACTCGGTAAATCAGCCCCAGCATTTT

D gene: NA
J gene: TRBJ2-3
V gene: TRBV19
clone size: NA
CDR3 protein: CASSIHGGRTDTQYF
CDR3 DNA: TGTGCCAGTAGTATTCATGGGGGGCGCACAGATACGCAGTATTTT

D gene: NA
J gene: TRBJ1-2
V gene: TRBV27
clone size: many
CDR3 protein: CASRGPDGGLFYGYTF
CDR3 DNA: TGTGCCAGCAGGGGGCCCGACGGGGGTCTTTTCTATGGCTACACCTTC

D gene: NA
J gene: TRBJ2-3
V gene: TRBV6-5
clone size: NA
CDR3 protein: CASSDPTAKDTQYF
CDR3 DNA: TGTGCCAGCAGCGATCCAACTGCGAAAGATACGCAGTATTTT

D gene: NA
J gene: TRBJ2-1
V gene: TRBV4-1
clone size: few
CDR3 protein: CASSQVTTVYNEQFF
CDR3 DNA: TGCGCCAGCAGCCAAGTGACGACAGTCTACAATGAGCAGTTCTTC

D gene: TRBD2
J gene: TRBJ2-1
V gene: TRBV7-9
clone size: few
CDR3 protein: CASSSTLAGSNYNEQFF
CDR3 DNA: TGTGCCAGCAGCTCTACTTTAGCGGGTTCTAACTACAATGAGCAGTTCTTC

D gene: NA
J gene: TRBJ2-3
V gene: TRBV27
clone size: NA
CDR3 protein: CASSRRGGVADTQYF
CDR3 DNA: TGTGCCAGCAGTCGCAGAGGAGGGGTTGCAGATACGCAGTATTTT

D gene: NA
J gene: TRBJ2-2
V gene: TRBV4-3
clone size: NA
CDR3 protein: CASRPRAWGTGELFF
CDR3 DNA: TGCGCCAGCAGACCCAGGGCCTGGGGCACCGGGGAGCTGTTTTTT

D gene: TRBD2
J gene: TRBJ2-1
V gene: TRBV20-1
clone size: NA
CDR3 protein: CSARDFLAGEYNEQFF
CDR3 DNA: TGCAGTGCTAGAGATTTCCTAGCGGGGGAATACAATGAGCAGTTCTTC

D gene: NA
J gene: TRBJ2-5
V gene: TRBV24-1
clone size: few
CDR3 protein: CATSDFQLETQYF
CDR3 DNA: TGTGCCACCAGTGATTTCCAGTTGGAGACCCAGTACTTC

D gene: NA
J gene: TRBJ1-5
V gene: TRBV6-5
clone size: many
CDR3 protein: CASSYSHPSSNQPQHF
CDR3 DNA: TGTGCCAGCAGTTACTCCCACCCGTCTAGCAATCAGCCCCAGCATTTT

D gene: TRBD2
J gene: TRBJ2-1
V gene: TRBV19
clone size: NA
CDR3 protein: CASSMTSGVFEQFF
CDR3 DNA: TGTGCCAGTAGTATGACTAGCGGGGTTTTTGAGCAGTTCTTC

D gene: TRBD1
J gene: TRBJ2-5
V gene: TRBV28
clone size: few
CDR3 protein: CASSPPGGRETQYF
CDR3 DNA: TGTGCCAGCAGTCCCCCAGGGGGAAGGGAGACCCAGTACTTC

D gene: NA
J gene: TRBJ2-4
V gene: TRBV20-1
clone size: NA
CDR3 protein: CSASPRPRTSIQYF
CDR3 DNA: TGCAGTGCGTCACCACGGCCCCGAACTAGCATTCAGTACTTC

D gene: NA
J gene: TRBJ1-3
V gene: TRBV7-2
clone size: few
CDR3 protein: CASSLLHNSGNTIYF
CDR3 DNA: TGTGCCAGCAGCTTATTGCACAACTCTGGAAACACCATATATTTT

D gene: NA
J gene: TRBJ1-1
V gene: TRBV4-3
clone size: few
CDR3 protein: CASSQDGGTDEAFF
CDR3 DNA: TGCGCCAGCAGCCAAGATGGAGGAACAGATGAAGCTTTCTTT